These 6 T cell receptor beta chains were sequenced from one sample in a study of cytomegalovirus exposure and HLA in healthy donors. 13 Jbeta primers and 60 Vbeta primers were used for the PCR. The protocol was immunoSEQ multiplex PCR, while the TCRdb copy is restricted to in-frame clones and leaves out a portion. The table includes under 150,000 clones, approximately 80% detected once. The sequenced sample was PBMCs. The receptors shown here come from a woman aged 40 to 55 in good health and CMV-seropositive.

The chain is built from TRBV11-2 and TRBJ2-7; 10 bases line up with TRBD2. The CDR3 covers 14 residues. The germline V gene encodes CDR1 SGHAT and CDR2 FQNNGV. V was clipped by 8 bases and J by 6 bases; unmatched bases: 10. The CDR3 reads CASAPSLAGVEQYF. DNA of the CDR3: TGTGCCAGCGCCCCTTCGCTAGCGGGAGTCGAGCAGTACTTC.

The rearrangement uses TRBV7-9 and TRBJ2-3; weak D call: TRBD2 (5 bases). Trimming stripped 1 base from V and 0 bases from J, with 11 bases between. Germline V gene data show CDR1 as SEHNR and CDR2 as FQNEAQ (reference sequence). The CDR3 totals 16 residues. The CDR3 is CASSLGSGLSTDTQYF. In nucleotides, the CDR3 is TGTGCCAGCAGCTTAGGTTCAGGACTTAGCACAGATACGCAGTATTTT.

This clone was detected once. V gene TRBV2 combines with J gene TRBJ2-3, with 8 nucleotides matching TRBD2. Germline trimming cut 6 bases from V and 5 bases from J; bases unmatched to any gene: 4. From germline, CDR1 is SNHLY and CDR2 FYNNEI. The CDR3 covers 13 residues. CDR3 nucleotides: TGTGCCAGCAGCGGGGGGGCGGGAGATACGCAGTATTTT. Amino acids: CASSGGAGDTQYF.

This clone was seen a single time. This sequence joins TRBV21-1 and TRBJ2-5; the tabulated D call, TRBD1, remains unverified against the DNA. TRBV21-1 is deemed a pseudogene. The CDR3 covers 13 residues. CDR3 residues: CASSGYRGETQYF. The CDR3 nucleotides read TGTGCCAGCAGCGGCTACAGGGGAGAGACCCAGTACTTC.

J is TRBJ2-2 and V is TRBV6-1; the D gene is possibly TRBD2 (6 bases). Germline V CDR1 and CDR2: MNHNS, SASEGT. This CDR3 is built from 16 residues. The V end was cut by 4 bases, the J end by 3 bases, with 15 bases between. This CDR3 reads CASSVSRDSYTGELFF. As DNA, the CDR3 is TGTGCCAGCAGTGTCAGCCGGGACTCATACACCGGGGAGCTGTTTTTT.

This clone has just a few counts. The chain has TRBV25-1 and TRBJ2-1; 7 bases match TRBD2. CDR1 is MGHDK and CDR2 is SYGVNS in the germline V gene. V lost 5 bases to trimming and J lost 9 bases; unmatched junction nucleotides: 13. The CDR3 contains 15 residues. The CDR3 bases are TGTGCCAGCAGTAGGGAGGGAGGGAGGGTCAGTGAGCAGTTCTTC. It specifies CASSREGGRVSEQFF.